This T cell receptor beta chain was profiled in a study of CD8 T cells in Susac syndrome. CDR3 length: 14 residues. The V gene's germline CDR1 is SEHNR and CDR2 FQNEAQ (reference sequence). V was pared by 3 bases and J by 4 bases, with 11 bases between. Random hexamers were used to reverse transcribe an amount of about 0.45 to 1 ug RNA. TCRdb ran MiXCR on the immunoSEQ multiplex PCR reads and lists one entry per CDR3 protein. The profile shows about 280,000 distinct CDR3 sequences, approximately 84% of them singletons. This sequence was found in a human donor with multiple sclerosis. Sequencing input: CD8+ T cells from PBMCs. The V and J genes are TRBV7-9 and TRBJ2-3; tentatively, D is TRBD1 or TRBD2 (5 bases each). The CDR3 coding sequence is TGTGCCAGCAGCTTTACTGGGGACGCAGATACGCAGTATTTT. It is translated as CASSFTGDADTQYF. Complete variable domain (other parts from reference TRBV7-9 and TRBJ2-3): DTGVSQNPRHKITKRGQNVTFRCDPISEHNRLYWYRQTLGQGPEFLTYFQNEAQLEKSRLLSDRFSAERPKGSFSTLEIQRTEQGDSAMYLCASSFTGDADTQYFGPGTRLTVL.